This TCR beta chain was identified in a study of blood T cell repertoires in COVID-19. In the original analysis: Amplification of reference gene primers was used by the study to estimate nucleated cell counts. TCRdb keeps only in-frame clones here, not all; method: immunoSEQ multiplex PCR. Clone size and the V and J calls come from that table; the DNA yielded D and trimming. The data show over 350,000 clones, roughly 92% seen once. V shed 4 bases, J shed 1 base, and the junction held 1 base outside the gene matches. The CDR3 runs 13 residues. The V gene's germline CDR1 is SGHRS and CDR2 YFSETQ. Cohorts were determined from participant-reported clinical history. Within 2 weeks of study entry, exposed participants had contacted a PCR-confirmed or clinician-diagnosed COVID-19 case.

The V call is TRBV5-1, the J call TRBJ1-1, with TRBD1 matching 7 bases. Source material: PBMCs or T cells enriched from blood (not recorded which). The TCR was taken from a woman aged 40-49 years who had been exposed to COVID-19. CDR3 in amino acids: CASSRTGNTEAFF. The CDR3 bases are TGCGCCAGCAGCAGGACAGGGAACACTGAAGCTTTCTTT. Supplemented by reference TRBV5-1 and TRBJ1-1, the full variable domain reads KAGVTQTPRYLIKTRGQQVTLSCSPISGHRSVSWYQQTPGQGLQFLFEYFSETQRNKGNFPGRFSGRQFSNSRSEMNVSTLELGDSALYLCASSRTGNTEAFFGQGTRLTVV.